The 12 T cell receptor beta chains below come from one sample, sequenced in a study of T cells expressing NK-cell markers. For each CDR3 protein, TCRdb gives one entry from its re-call of the 5' RACE reads, without DNA. The table lists 400,000 to 500,000 distinct CDR3 sequences. The sequenced material came from blood T cells: a sorted CD56 or NKG2C T cell subset, CD4+ or CD8+ T cells, or bulk PBMC T cells (not recorded which). The source is a woman aged 18-69 years in good health.

V usage is TRBV6-5 and J usage is TRBJ2-1; there is no DNA to check the TCRdb D call of TRBD2. CDR1 is MNHEY and CDR2 is SVGAGI in the germline V gene. The CDR3 totals 12 residues. This CDR3 reads CASGLARDEQFF.

The J gene is TRBJ2-6, the V gene TRBV19. This CDR3 is built from 15 residues. Germline V gene lookup returns CDR1 LNHDA and CDR2 SQIVND (reference sequence). CDR3: CASNKLASGANVLTF. Full variable domain (rest looked up from reference TRBV19 and TRBJ2-6): DGGITQSPKYLFRKEGQNVTLSCEQNLNHDAMYWYRQDPGQGLRLIYYSQIVNDFQKGDIAEGYSVSREKKESFPLTVTSAQKNPTAFYLCASNKLASGANVLTFGAGSRLTVL.

V usage is TRBV5-1 and J usage is TRBJ2-1; without DNA, the TCRdb call of TRBD1 cannot be checked. The germline V gene encodes CDR1 SGHRS and CDR2 YFSETQ. The CDR3 is 14 residues long. The CDR3 loop reads CASSFQGGYNDQFF. Based on the CDR3 plus reference TRBV5-1 and TRBJ2-1, the full variable domain is KAGVTQTPRYLIKTRGQQVTLSCSPISGHRSVSWYQQTPGQGLQFLFEYFSETQRNKGNFPGRFSGRQFSNSRSEMNVSTLELGDSALYLCASSFQGGYNDQFFGPGTRLTVL.

The chain combines TRBV20-1 with TRBJ2-4; TCRdb lists TRBD1, though no DNA is available to test this call. Germline lookup yields CDR1 DFQATT and CDR2 SNEGSKA (reference sequence). The CDR3 runs to 15 residues. This CDR3 is CSARGQGLAKNIQYF.

The J gene is TRBJ2-2, the V gene TRBV7-3; the TRBD1 assignment by TCRdb is unverifiable without DNA. Germline V gene lookup returns CDR1 SGHTA and CDR2 FQGTGA. The CDR3 has 17 residues. CDR3 protein: CASSLQTGTGFTGELFF.

The chain is built from TRBV15 and TRBJ2-1. Germline CDR1 and CDR2: LNHNV and YYDKDF (reference sequence). The CDR3 is 15 residues long. CDR3: CATSRDLAEYNEQFF.

This sequence joins TRBV5-4 and TRBJ1-5; no DNA is available, so the TRBD1 call from TCRdb remains unchecked. This CDR3 comprises 14 residues. Germline V gene sequence: CDR1 SGHNT, CDR2 YYREEE (reference sequence). CDR3 in amino acids: CASSFGGTNQPQHF. Combining the CDR3 with reference TRBV5-4 and TRBJ1-5 gives the whole variable domain ETGVTQSPTHLIKTRGQQVTLRCSSQSGHNTVSWYQQALGQGPQFIFQYYREEENGRGNFPPRFSGLQFPNYSSELNVNALELDDSALYLCASSFGGTNQPQHFGDGTRLSIL.

V usage is TRBV4-3 and J usage is TRBJ2-2. The CDR3 contains 15 residues. Per germline, CDR1 LGHNA and CDR2 YSLEER. CDR3: CASSQDDGDSWELFF.

The chain uses TRBV7-2 and TRBJ1-6; with no DNA, the TCRdb D assignment of TRBD1 cannot be verified. The CDR3 length is 14 residues. Germline CDR1 SGHTA, CDR2 FQGNSA. CDR3 amino acids: CASSSRQGISPLHF.

The chain has TRBV19 and TRBJ1-5. The CDR3 consists of 13 residues. Germline CDR1 is LNHDA and CDR2 is SQIVND (reference sequence). The CDR3 sequence: CASSIQSSQPQHF.

The chain uses TRBV7-2 and TRBJ2-7; TCRdb indicates TRBD2, and absent DNA this call remains unverified. CDR1 and CDR2 from the germline V gene are SGHTA and FQGNSA. The CDR3 sequence is 17 residues long. The CDR3 here is CASSPVSVESLTYEQYF.

The chain employs TRBV5-6 and TRBJ1-5. Germline V gene sequence: CDR1 SGHDT, CDR2 YYEEEE. This CDR3 has 16 residues. The CDR3 sequence: CASSLSQIESYQPQHF.